By share, the clone carrying this T cell receptor beta chain counts as medium-sized. Its antigen is unknown. TCR beta CDR3 amplification used multiplex PCR with 32 V and 13 J primers. TCRdb re-called the multiplex PCR reads with MiXCR, one entry per CDR3 protein. The sample records some 3,500 distinct CDR3 sequences, 52% being singletons. The data belong to a study of immune heterogeneity within non-small cell lung tumors. Overall study results and limits: Individual patients largely had distinct high-frequency T-cell receptor beta clonotypes from one another.

This CDR3 comprises 13 residues. J lost 13 bases, V lost 1 base, and 5 bases had no gene match. Germline CDR1 and CDR2: SGHTA and FQGNSA. Bulk tumor genomic DNA served as template, at roughly 600 ng per sample. Biopsies that were spaced far apart were taken, several per primary tumor, during surgery. The study cohort was described as untreated, and its members had newly diagnosed non-small cell lung cancer. They went on to have curative surgery. This rearrangement joins TRBV7-2 to TRBJ2-1; 9 positions agree with TRBD2. Material for sequencing was lung tumor tissue. The clonotype comes from a man in his sixties with non-small cell lung cancer. DNA for the CDR3: TGTGCCAGCAGCTTAGGGTTTCTAGCGGGACAGTTCTTC. Translating gives CASSLGFLAGQFF.